Shown below are 2 T cell receptor beta chains from a single sample sequenced in a study of metastatic and nonmetastatic thyroid tumors (dated by TCRdb to the early 2020s). None of the patients had been given any treatment before thyroid surgery. The method behind the library was PCR. The sample was run on an Illumina HiSeq 4000. TCRdb handled the public reads itself, with Q25 trimming in fastp and clone calling in MiXCR, and kept productive beta chains. The sample table lists around 40,000 clones, around 26% of them with a count of one. The leading ten clones occupy roughly 9.1% of the sample. The specimen was blood. These receptors were obtained from a female donor with papillary thyroid cancer or a benign thyroid nodule (not recorded which). Some clones in this sample may be carry-over from other donors' samples.

This clone was seen many times. The V and J genes are TRBV5-1 and TRBJ2-1; either TRBD1 or TRBD2 may fit D (6 bases each). With 1 base removed from V and 7 bases from J, the gap between germline ends came to 12 bases. Germline-derived CDR1 and CDR2 are SGHRS and YFSETQ. This CDR3 region has 14 residues. The CDR3 protein is CASSLIRGQNEQFF. CDR3 sequence (DNA): TGCGCCAGCAGCTTGATCCGGGGGCAGAATGAGCAGTTCTTC.

This clone was recorded a few times. The chain is built from TRBV19 and TRBJ2-5; possible D gene TRBD1, 5 bases. Looked up from germline, CDR1 is LNHDA and CDR2 is SQIVND (reference sequence). This CDR3 is 10 amino acids long. As DNA, the CDR3 is TGTTCCACATCAGGGTGGACCCAGTACTTC. It specifies CSTSGWTQYF. The full variable domain, its missing parts supplied by reference TRBV19 and TRBJ2-5, is DGGITQSPKYLFRKEGQNVTLSCEQNLNHDAMYWYRQDPGQGLRLIYYSQIVNDFQKGDIAEGYSVSREKKESFPLTVTSAQKNPTAFYLCSTSGWTQYFGPGTRLLVL.